The 2 T cell receptor beta chains reported below all come from one sample, sequenced in a study of T cell responses to AZD1222 COVID-19 vaccine. Clones were read by immunoSEQ multiplex PCR, and TCRdb kept only the in-frame ones, dropping some. The sample has some 200,000 clones, about 92% seen once; the top ten hold over 0.95%. The sequenced sample was peripheral blood, obtained on day 0 of MenACWY control vaccination. The receptor set was obtained from an adult in good health.

This chain uses TRBV14 with TRBJ2-7; 7 positions match TRBD1. V lost 6 bases to trimming and J lost 5 bases; unmatched junction nucleotides: 13. The CDR3 spans 15 residues. Germline CDR1 reads SGHDN; CDR2 reads FVKESK. The CDR3, as DNA: TGTGCCAGCAGAAAGACCGGACAGGATCTCGACGAGCAGTACTTC. Translated, it gives CASRKTGQDLDEQYF.

The chain uses TRBV27 and TRBJ1-2, with D tentatively TRBD1 (6 bases). Germline assignment: CDR1 MNHEY and CDR2 SMNVEV (reference sequence). V was pared by 3 bases and J by 8 bases, with 16 bases between. The CDR3 sequence is 14 residues long. Here the CDR3 reads CASSLRGNGGGYTF. In DNA form, the CDR3 reads TGTGCCAGCAGTTTGAGGGGGAATGGGGGAGGCTACACCTTC.